The sample holds one count of the clone carrying this TCR beta chain. Antigen: not known. Some clones are missing from TCRdb's copy, which holds only in-frame ones; the method was immunoSEQ multiplex PCR. Of around 60,000 clones in the sample, less than 85% are singletons; the top ten hold approximately 9.5%. Time point here: week 11, during vaccination. The vaccine gave 300 ug of a 20-mer mutant IDH1 peptide subcutaneously per dose. The sample belongs to a study of a mutant IDH1 vaccine in newly diagnosed glioma. Overall study context: Commencement of vaccination occurred 4-6 weeks following radiotherapy alone, or concurrently with temozolomide cycles. Antecedent treatment encompassed radiotherapy, temozolomide, or their combination; the majority received both.

The germline V gene has CDR1 LGHNA and CDR2 YNFKEQ. V was shortened by 0 bases and J by 3 bases, with 20 bases between the two germline ends. CDR3 length: 18 residues. The input for sequencing was PBMCs, taken from a glioma patient whose treatment included an IDH1 peptide vaccine. The receptor comes from a woman aged 45-60 years with glioma. The chain links TRBV4-2 to TRBJ1-2; D unclear. CDR3 loop: CASSQDHRGTGYDYGYTF. CDR3 bases: TGTGCCAGCAGCCAAGATCACCGAGGTACGGGTTATGACTATGGCTACACCTTC.